The 12 T cell receptor beta chains below come from one sample, sequenced in a study of radiotherapy plus CTLA-4 blockade in lung cancer. The repertoire was sequenced with immunoSEQ multiplex PCR; TCRdb's copy has only in-frame clones and lacks some. The table lists 50,000 to 70,000 clones, 75% to 85% of them singletons, with less than 4% in the top ten. The sequencing used peripheral blood, collected from a patient treated with radiotherapy plus ipilimumab. The source is a human donor with non-small cell lung cancer who had a partial response to radiotherapy plus ipilimumab.

This clone was picked up a small number of times. The V gene is TRBV7-9, the J gene TRBJ1-2; maybe TRBD1 (5 bases). With 7 bases removed from V and 4 bases from J, the gap between germline ends came to 16 bases. CDR1 is SEHNR and CDR2 is FQNEAQ in the germline V gene (reference sequence). The CDR3 length is 14 residues. CDR3 sequence: CASTTQDTPYGYTF. The CDR3 region has the DNA TGTGCCAGCACCACTCAGGACACCCCCTATGGCTACACCTTC. Together with reference TRBV7-9 and TRBJ1-2, the CDR3 gives the full variable domain: DTGVSQNPRHKITKRGQNVTFRCDPISEHNRLYWYRQTLGQGPEFLTYFQNEAQLEKSRLLSDRFSAERPKGSFSTLEIQRTEQGDSAMYLCASTTQDTPYGYTFGSGTRLTVV.

The table lists this clone with a count of one. The rearrangement joins TRBV4-1 to TRBJ1-2, with TRBD1 identical over 7 bases. J was trimmed by 4 bases and V by 4 bases; bases with no gene match: 6. The CDR3 covers 14 residues. The germline V gene has CDR1 MGHRA and CDR2 YSYEKL. This CDR3 is CASSRQQGTYGYTF. In nucleotides, the CDR3 is TGCGCCAGCAGCCGGCAACAGGGGACCTATGGCTACACCTTC.

V gene TRBV6-5 combines with J gene TRBJ1-4; a possible D gene is TRBD1 (5 bases). Trimming removed 2 bases from V and 2 bases from J, with 9 bases in between. The CDR3 sequence is 15 residues long. Looked up from germline, CDR1 is MNHEY and CDR2 is SVGAGI. The CDR3 loop is CASSYGGGTNEKLFF. For the CDR3, the DNA is TGTGCCAGCAGTTACGGGGGAGGGACTAATGAAAAACTGTTTTTT.

The J gene is TRBJ2-3, the V gene TRBV27; TRBD2 aligns across 7 bases. This CDR3 spans 13 amino acids. Germline V gene lookup returns CDR1 MNHEY and CDR2 SMNVEV (reference sequence). The junction had 6 bases not matched to a gene; V was cut back by 5 bases and J by 7 bases. CDR3 sequence: CASSRGGVNTQYF. Here the CDR3 DNA reads TGTGCCAGCAGTCGCGGGGGAGTGAATACGCAGTATTTT.

This chain joins TRBV11-2 and TRBJ2-7; 8 nucleotides agree with TRBD1. This CDR3 is 13 amino acids long. V shed 8 bases, J shed 2 bases, and the junction held 5 bases outside the gene matches. Germline lookup yields CDR1 SGHAT and CDR2 FQNNGV. This chain's CDR3 is CASRTGLTYEQYF. The DNA of the CDR3 is TGTGCCAGCCGGACAGGGTTAACCTACGAGCAGTACTTC.

This chain's CDR3 is CASSGTGTQPQHF. In nucleotides, the CDR3 is TGTGCCAGCAGCGGGACAGGGACTCAGCCCCAGCATTTT. The V call is TRBV7-2, the J call TRBJ1-5; 9 positions match TRBD1. CDR1 and CDR2 (germline): SGHTA, FQGNSA. This CDR3 has 13 amino acids. V was pared by 5 bases and J by 6 bases, with 2 bases of the junction left unmatched.

This chain joins TRBV7-3 and TRBJ2-2, with a tentative D call TRBD2 (6 bases). In germline, CDR1 is SGHTA, CDR2 FQGTGA. Deletions cut 2 bases from V and 7 bases from J, with 14 bases between. The CDR3 is made up of 15 amino acids. CDR3: CASSLEGGVGGELFF. DNA of the CDR3: TGTGCCAGCAGCTTAGAAGGCGGGGTCGGCGGGGAGCTGTTTTTT.

The chain recombines TRBV5-5 with TRBJ2-7; a weak D match, TRBD1 (5 bases). The CDR3 loop spans 12 amino acids. Per the germline V gene, CDR1 is SGHKS and CDR2 is YYEKEE (reference sequence). V shed 2 bases and J shed 4 bases, with 7 bases lying between them. The CDR3 loop is CASSLNRYEQYF. The CDR3 coding sequence is TGTGCCAGCAGCTTAAACAGGTACGAGCAGTACTTC.

A few counts support this clone. This chain uses TRBV7-3 with TRBJ2-7; no clear D gene. Germline CDR1 and CDR2: SGHTA and FQGTGA. V was clipped by 2 bases and J by 0 bases, with 8 bases between them. This CDR3 contains 14 residues. CDR3 in amino acids: CASSLHGSSYEQYF. CDR3 nucleotide sequence: TGTGCCAGCAGCTTACATGGCAGCTCCTACGAGCAGTACTTC. Variable domain in full (rest from reference TRBV7-3 and TRBJ2-7): GAGVSQTPSNKVTEKGKYVELRCDPISGHTALYWYRQSLGQGPEFLIYFQGTGAADDSGLPNDRFFAVRPEGSVSTLKIQRTERGDSAVYLCASSLHGSSYEQYFGPGTRLTVT.

This rearrangement joins TRBV2 to TRBJ2-6; tentative D call: TRBD1 (5 bases). Germline CDR1 SNHLY, CDR2 FYNNEI. The CDR3 spans 17 residues. With 4 bases removed from V and 0 bases from J, the gap between germline ends came to 13 bases. This CDR3 is CASSVGRVPSGANVLTF. CDR3 sequence (DNA): TGTGCCAGCAGTGTGGGCAGGGTCCCCTCTGGGGCCAACGTCCTGACTTTC.

The rearrangement links TRBV27 to TRBJ2-7; 10 nucleotides match TRBD2. The CDR3 has 15 residues. The trim removed 5 bases at V and 0 bases at J, leaving 4 bases unmatched. Germline V gene sequence: CDR1 MNHEY, CDR2 SMNVEV (reference sequence). CDR3 in DNA: TGTGCCAGCAGTACCCAGCGGGGGGGCTCCTACGAGCAGTACTTC. This gives the protein CASSTQRGGSYEQYF.

This clone was observed once. The chain has TRBV6-5 and TRBJ1-5; D might be TRBD1 (6 bases). The V and J ends lost 6 bases and 0 bases respectively, with 9 bases between them. CDR3 size: 14 residues. The V gene's germline CDR1 is MNHEY and CDR2 SVGAGI. CDR3 loop: CASSQGYSNQPQHF. CDR3 nucleotides: TGTGCCAGCAGCCAGGGGTATAGCAATCAGCCCCAGCATTTT.